This T cell receptor (beta chain) was recovered during a study of T cell responses to AZD1222 COVID-19 vaccine. Findings and limits, study-wide: Clonal diversity was possibly underestimated, and the donors were mostly white British, with more females. Only after the peak T cell response were repertoires sampled.

Here immunoSEQ multiplex PCR was the method, and the copy in TCRdb shows in-frame clones only, minus some. Of 120,000 to 150,000 clones listed, 80% to 95% are singletons. Germline V lookup: CDR1 SGHKS, CDR2 YYEKEE (reference sequence). Trimming shortened V by 5 bases and J by 6 bases, and 17 bases separated the two germline ends. CDR3 length: 15 amino acids. Worth noting for this clone: Its antigen is not identified.

The rearrangement joins TRBV5-5 to TRBJ2-2, with D possibly being TRBD2 (6 bases). This TCR was sampled from an adult who received the AZD1222 COVID-19 vaccine. The sample was peripheral blood, taken 28 days after the second AZD1222 dose. This CDR3 reads CASSPRRDGAGELFF. CDR3 coding DNA: TGTGCCAGCAGTCCGCGGAGGGATGGGGCCGGGGAGCTGTTTTTT.